These T cell receptor beta chains were read from a single sample in a study of blood T cell repertoires in COVID-19. Profiled with immunoSEQ multiplex PCR; TCRdb holds only in-frame clones, not every one. The table has approximately 130,000 clones, almost 70% seen once; the top ten hold approximately 2.1%. The sequenced sample consisted of peripheral blood. The source of these receptors is a woman between 70 and 85 years old with acute or convalescent COVID-19. The CDR3 runs from the conserved cysteine through the conserved F or W. Each record gives: V gene, clone size, D gene, J gene, CDR3 DNA, CDR3 protein. The D gene is left open where the match is weak. Some rows have no size entry. The others give once, few or many, or a class for an expanded clone.

v_gene: TRBV5-4; abundance: .; d_gene: TRBD2; j_gene: TRBJ2-3; CDR3nt: TGTGCCAGCAGCTTGGTTGCGGGAGGAACAGATACGCAGTATTTT; CDR3aa: CASSLVAGGTDTQYF
v_gene: TRBV10-2; abundance: .; d_gene: .; j_gene: TRBJ2-3; CDR3nt: TGCGCCAGCAGTGAGTTTGCGGATACGCAGTATTTT; CDR3aa: CASSEFADTQYF
v_gene: TRBV9; abundance: .; d_gene: TRBD1; j_gene: TRBJ1-2; CDR3nt: TGTGCCAGCAGCGGACAGGGATCTGGCTACACCTTC; CDR3aa: CASSGQGSGYTF
v_gene: TRBV2; abundance: .; d_gene: .; j_gene: TRBJ2-3; CDR3nt: TGTGCCAGCACTGACCCCCCCACGGGAACAGATACGCAGTATTTT; CDR3aa: CASTDPPTGTDTQYF
v_gene: TRBV7-2; abundance: .; d_gene: .; j_gene: TRBJ1-6; CDR3nt: TGTGCCAGCAGGGCCGCCCCCAATTCACCCCTCCACTTT; CDR3aa: CASRAAPNSPLHF
v_gene: TRBV10-2; abundance: few; d_gene: TRBD1; j_gene: TRBJ1-6; CDR3nt: TGCGCCACCCGACAGGGTGACTCACCCCTCCACTTT; CDR3aa: CATRQGDSPLHF
v_gene: TRBV6-5; abundance: .; d_gene: TRBD2; j_gene: TRBJ2-7; CDR3nt: TGTGCCAGCAGCGTAGCGGGGGGGCGGGACGAGCAGTACTTC; CDR3aa: CASSVAGGRDEQYF
v_gene: TRBV4-1; abundance: .; d_gene: TRBD2; j_gene: TRBJ2-7; CDR3nt: TGCGCCAGCAGCCCATCACTTAGCGGGATTTACGAGCAGTACTTC; CDR3aa: CASSPSLSGIYEQYF
v_gene: TRBV6-6; abundance: .; d_gene: .; j_gene: TRBJ2-5; CDR3nt: TGTGCCAGCAGTACCGGGACAACTATAGAGACCCAGTACTTC; CDR3aa: CASSTGTTIETQYF
v_gene: TRBV3-1/TRBV3-2; abundance: .; d_gene: .; j_gene: TRBJ2-1; CDR3nt: TGTGCCAGCAGCCAAGATGGACAGCCCCACAATGAGCAGTTCTTC; CDR3aa: CASSQDGQPHNEQFF
v_gene: TRBV6-5; abundance: .; d_gene: .; j_gene: TRBJ1-6; CDR3nt: TGTGCCAGCAGTTACTCACGAGTTGTTGATTCACCCCTCCACTTT; CDR3aa: CASSYSRVVDSPLHF
v_gene: TRBV6-5; abundance: .; d_gene: TRBD1; j_gene: TRBJ1-6; CDR3nt: TGTGCCAGCAGGGGGACAGGGTCCTATAATTCACCCCTCCACTTT; CDR3aa: CASRGTGSYNSPLHF
v_gene: TRBV6-5; abundance: .; d_gene: .; j_gene: TRBJ1-2; CDR3nt: TGTGCCAGCAGCACTACAGGCCCGTGGAACTATGGCTACACCTTC; CDR3aa: CASSTTGPWNYGYTF
v_gene: TRBV7-6; abundance: .; d_gene: .; j_gene: TRBJ1-2; CDR3nt: TGTGCCAGCAGCTCCGGGACTGCCCTGGAGGGCTACACCTTC; CDR3aa: CASSSGTALEGYTF
v_gene: TRBV6-6; abundance: .; d_gene: TRBD1; j_gene: TRBJ2-7; CDR3nt: TGTGCCAGCAGTTACTCGACAGGGGAGGACGAGCAGTACTTC; CDR3aa: CASSYSTGEDEQYF
v_gene: TRBV5-4; abundance: .; d_gene: TRBD2; j_gene: TRBJ2-3; CDR3nt: TGTGCCAGCAGCTCCCTAGCGGGGGCCTCTATAGGCACAGATACGCAGTATTTT; CDR3aa: CASSSLAGASIGTDTQYF
v_gene: TRBV9; abundance: .; d_gene: TRBD2; j_gene: TRBJ2-1; CDR3nt: TGTGCCAGCAGCCCATTTTCGGGAGGGTCCTACAATGAGCAGTTCTTC; CDR3aa: CASSPFSGGSYNEQFF
v_gene: TRBV7-8; abundance: few; d_gene: .; j_gene: TRBJ2-2; CDR3nt: TGTGCCAGCAGCTTAGTACGTCGGGGGATTTCGAACACCGGGGAGCTGTTTTTT; CDR3aa: CASSLVRRGISNTGELFF
v_gene: TRBV6-5; abundance: .; d_gene: .; j_gene: TRBJ1-2; CDR3nt: TGTGCCAGCACCCAAAGAGAATTTGGCTACACCTTC; CDR3aa: CASTQREFGYTF
v_gene: TRBV12-3/TRBV12-4; abundance: .; d_gene: .; j_gene: TRBJ1-5; CDR3nt: TGTGCCAGCGGGATCGGGGGGGGACAGCCCCAGCATTTT; CDR3aa: CASGIGGGQPQHF
v_gene: TRBV3-1/TRBV3-2; abundance: few; d_gene: TRBD1; j_gene: TRBJ1-2; CDR3nt: TGTGCCAGCAGTTCCGGGACAGGGGGCTCAGGCTACACCTTC; CDR3aa: CASSSGTGGSGYTF
v_gene: TRBV6-5; abundance: .; d_gene: .; j_gene: TRBJ1-4; CDR3nt: TGTGCCAGCAGTTACTACGGGGGAGGGCATGAAAAACTGTTTTTT; CDR3aa: CASSYYGGGHEKLFF
v_gene: TRBV6-5; abundance: .; d_gene: TRBD1; j_gene: TRBJ1-1; CDR3nt: TGTGCCAGCAATCGGACAGGGGGCACTGAAGCTTTCTTT; CDR3aa: CASNRTGGTEAFF
v_gene: TRBV5-3; abundance: once; d_gene: TRBD2; j_gene: TRBJ2-2; CDR3nt: TGTGCCAGAAGCTTCACTAGCGGGAGTTCTGCAGGGGAGCTGTTTTTT; CDR3aa: CARSFTSGSSAGELFF
v_gene: TRBV5-1; abundance: .; d_gene: TRBD2; j_gene: TRBJ2-7; CDR3nt: TGCGCCAGCAGATTCGGGGGGGCCTACGAGCAGTACTTC; CDR3aa: CASRFGGAYEQYF